This entry is about one TCR beta chain. The sample belongs to a study of T cell repertoires in cytomegalovirus infection. V lost 3 bases, J lost 1 base, and 8 bases stayed unmatched. CDR3 length: 16 amino acids. In germline, CDR1 is SGDLS, CDR2 YYNGEE. TCRdb re-called the reads with MiXCR, one entry per CDR3 protein. This sample has some 680,000 distinct CDR3 sequences, with roughly a third found just once. This rearrangement joins TRBV9 to TRBJ1-1, with TRBD1 matching 8 bases. The clonotype was recovered from a human donor in good health (CMV status not recorded). Some clones in this sample may be carry-over from other donors' samples. Material for sequencing was PBMCs. As DNA, the CDR3 is TGTGCCAGCAGCGAACACCCAGGGGGCGGGAACACTGAAGCTTTCTTT. Amino acids: CASSEHPGGGNTEAFF.